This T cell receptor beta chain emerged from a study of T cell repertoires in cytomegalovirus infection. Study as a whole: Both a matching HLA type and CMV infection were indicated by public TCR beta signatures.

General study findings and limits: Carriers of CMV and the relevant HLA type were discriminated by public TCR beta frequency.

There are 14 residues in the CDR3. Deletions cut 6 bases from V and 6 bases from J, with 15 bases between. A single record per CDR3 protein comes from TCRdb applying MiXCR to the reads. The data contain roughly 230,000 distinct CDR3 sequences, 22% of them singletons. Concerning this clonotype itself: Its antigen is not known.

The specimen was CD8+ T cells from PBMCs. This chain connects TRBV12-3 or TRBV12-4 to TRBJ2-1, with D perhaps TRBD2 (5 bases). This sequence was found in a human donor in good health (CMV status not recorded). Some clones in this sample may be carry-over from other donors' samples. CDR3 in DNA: TGTGCCAGCAGCCACGGACTGTCGGGCAATGAGCAGTTCTTC. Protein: CASSHGLSGNEQFF.